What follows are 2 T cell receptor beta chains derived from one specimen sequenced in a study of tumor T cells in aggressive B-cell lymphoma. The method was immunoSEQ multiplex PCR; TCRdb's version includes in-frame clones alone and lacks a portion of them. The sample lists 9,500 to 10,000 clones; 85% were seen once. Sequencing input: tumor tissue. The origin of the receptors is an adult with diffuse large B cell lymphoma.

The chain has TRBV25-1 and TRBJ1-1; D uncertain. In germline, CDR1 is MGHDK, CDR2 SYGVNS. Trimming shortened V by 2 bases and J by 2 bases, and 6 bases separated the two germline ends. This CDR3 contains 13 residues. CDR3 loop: CASSETENTEAFF. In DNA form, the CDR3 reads TGTGCCAGCAGTGAAACAGAAAACACTGAAGCTTTCTTT.

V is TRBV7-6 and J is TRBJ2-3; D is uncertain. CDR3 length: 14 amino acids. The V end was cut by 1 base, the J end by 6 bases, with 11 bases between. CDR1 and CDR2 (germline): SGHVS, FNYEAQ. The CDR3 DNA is TGTGCCAGCAGCTTAGATATCGCGGTGGATACGCAGTATTTT. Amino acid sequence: CASSLDIAVDTQYF. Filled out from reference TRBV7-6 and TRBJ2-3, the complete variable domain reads GAGVSQSPRYKVTKRGQDVALRCDPISGHVSLYWYRQALGQGPEFLTYFNYEAQQDKSGLPNDRFSAERPEGSISTLTIQRTEQRDSAMYRCASSLDIAVDTQYFGPGTRLTVL.